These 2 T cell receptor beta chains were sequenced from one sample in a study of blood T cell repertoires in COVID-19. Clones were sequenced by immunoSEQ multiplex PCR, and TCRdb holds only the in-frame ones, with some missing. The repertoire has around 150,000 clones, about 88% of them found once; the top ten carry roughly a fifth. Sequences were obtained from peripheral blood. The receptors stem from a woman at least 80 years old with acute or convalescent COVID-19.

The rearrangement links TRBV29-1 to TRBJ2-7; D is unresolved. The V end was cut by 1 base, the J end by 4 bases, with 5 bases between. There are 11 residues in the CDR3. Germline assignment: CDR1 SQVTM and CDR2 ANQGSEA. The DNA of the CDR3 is TGCAGCGTTGAAGGTGCGTACGAGCAGTACTTC. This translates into CSVEGAYEQYF.

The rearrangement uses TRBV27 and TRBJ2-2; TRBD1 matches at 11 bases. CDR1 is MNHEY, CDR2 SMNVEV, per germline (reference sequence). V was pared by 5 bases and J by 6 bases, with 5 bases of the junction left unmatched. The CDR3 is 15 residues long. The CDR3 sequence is CASSMPGQGAGELFF. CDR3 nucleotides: TGTGCCAGCAGTATGCCGGGACAGGGGGCCGGGGAGCTGTTTTTT.